The sequence of this T cell receptor (beta chain) was determined in a study of cytomegalovirus exposure and HLA in healthy donors. Whole-study findings and limits: The classifier was said to identify cytomegalovirus status with high specificity and sensitivity.

The primer mix had 60 Vbeta and 13 Jbeta primers. TCRdb's table, derived via immunoSEQ multiplex PCR, lists solely in-frame clones and lacks some. The table has more than 70,000 clones, about 71% seen once. The CDR3 contains 16 residues. At collection, donors were nominally healthy, but unrecorded immune exposures were probable. This clone showed up just once. Its antigen remains unidentified. V and J are TRBV21-1 and TRBJ2-7; TRBD2, the table's D call, was not compared with the DNA. TRBV21-1 is a listed pseudogene. This TCR derives from a woman aged 45-65 years in good health and CMV-seropositive. The sample consisted of PBMCs. CDR3 nucleotide sequence: TGTGCCAGCAGCAAGGGGGCTAGCGGGGGGGCCTACGAGCAGTACTTC. Translated, it gives CASSKGASGGAYEQYF.